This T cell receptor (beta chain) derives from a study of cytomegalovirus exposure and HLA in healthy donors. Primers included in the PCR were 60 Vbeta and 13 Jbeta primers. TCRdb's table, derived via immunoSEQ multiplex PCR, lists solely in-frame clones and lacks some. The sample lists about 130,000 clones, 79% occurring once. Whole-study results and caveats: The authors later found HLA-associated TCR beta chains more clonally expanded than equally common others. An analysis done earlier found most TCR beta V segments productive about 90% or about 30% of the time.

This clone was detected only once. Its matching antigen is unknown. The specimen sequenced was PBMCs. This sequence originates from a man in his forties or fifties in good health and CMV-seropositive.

The CDR3 loop reads CASSFIRSHAPMDEQYF. CDR3 DNA sequence: TGTGCCAGCAGCTTTATTAGATCCCATGCCCCGATGGACGAGCAGTACTTC. This chain links TRBV7-9 with TRBJ2-7; unclear D gene. V was cut by 3 bases and J by 5 bases, with 23 bases left in between. The CDR3 extends over 17 amino acids. Germline V gene lookup returns CDR1 SEHNR and CDR2 FQNEAQ (reference sequence).